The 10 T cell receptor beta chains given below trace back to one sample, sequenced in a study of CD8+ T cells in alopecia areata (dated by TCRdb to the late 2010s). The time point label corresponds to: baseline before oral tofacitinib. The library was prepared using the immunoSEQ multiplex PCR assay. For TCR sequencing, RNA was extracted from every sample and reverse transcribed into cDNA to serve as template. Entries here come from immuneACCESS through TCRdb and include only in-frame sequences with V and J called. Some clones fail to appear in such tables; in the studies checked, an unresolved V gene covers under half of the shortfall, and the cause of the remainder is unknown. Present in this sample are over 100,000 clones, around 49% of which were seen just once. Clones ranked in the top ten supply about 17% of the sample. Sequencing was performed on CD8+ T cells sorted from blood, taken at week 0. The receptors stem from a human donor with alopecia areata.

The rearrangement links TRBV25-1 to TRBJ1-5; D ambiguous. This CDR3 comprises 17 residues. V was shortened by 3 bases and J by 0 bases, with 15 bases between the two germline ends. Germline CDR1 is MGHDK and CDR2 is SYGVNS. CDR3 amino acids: CASSEEVGPYSNQPQHF. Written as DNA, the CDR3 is TGTGCCAGCAGTGAGGAGGTCGGACCTTATAGCAATCAGCCCCAGCATTTT.

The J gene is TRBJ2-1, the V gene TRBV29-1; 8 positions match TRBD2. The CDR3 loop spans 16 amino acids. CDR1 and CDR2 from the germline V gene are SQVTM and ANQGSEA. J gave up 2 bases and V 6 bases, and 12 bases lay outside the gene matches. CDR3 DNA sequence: TGCAGCGTGAGGGGGACTAGTAGGTTTCCCTACAATGAGCAGTTCTTC. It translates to CSVRGTSRFPYNEQFF.

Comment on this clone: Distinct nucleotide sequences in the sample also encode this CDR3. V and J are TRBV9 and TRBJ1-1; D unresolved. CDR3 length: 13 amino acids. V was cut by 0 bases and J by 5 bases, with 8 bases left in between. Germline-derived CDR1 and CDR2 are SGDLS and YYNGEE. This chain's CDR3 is CASSVGGSTEAFF. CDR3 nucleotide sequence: TGTGCCAGCAGCGTAGGGGGAAGTACTGAAGCTTTCTTT.

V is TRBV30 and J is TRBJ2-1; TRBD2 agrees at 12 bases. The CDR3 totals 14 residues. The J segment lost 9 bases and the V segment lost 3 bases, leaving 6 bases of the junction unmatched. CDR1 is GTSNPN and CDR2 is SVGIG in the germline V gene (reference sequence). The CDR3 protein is CAWSLTSGGPEQFF. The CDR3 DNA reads TGTGCCTGGAGCCTGACTAGCGGGGGCCCTGAGCAGTTCTTC.

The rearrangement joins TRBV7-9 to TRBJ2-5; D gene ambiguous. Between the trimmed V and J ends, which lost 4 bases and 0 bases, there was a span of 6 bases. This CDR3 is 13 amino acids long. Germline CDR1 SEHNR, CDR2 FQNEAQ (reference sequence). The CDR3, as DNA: TGTGCCAGCAGCTCCCGTAACCAAGAGACCCAGTACTTC. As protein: CASSSRNQETQYF.

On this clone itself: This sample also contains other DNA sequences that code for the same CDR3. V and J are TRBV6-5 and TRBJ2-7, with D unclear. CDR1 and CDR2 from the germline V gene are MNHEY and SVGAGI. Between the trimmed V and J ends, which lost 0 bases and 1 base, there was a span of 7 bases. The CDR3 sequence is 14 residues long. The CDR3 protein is CASSYSGRSYEQYF. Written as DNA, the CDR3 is TGTGCCAGCAGTTACTCGGGCAGGTCCTACGAGCAGTACTTC.

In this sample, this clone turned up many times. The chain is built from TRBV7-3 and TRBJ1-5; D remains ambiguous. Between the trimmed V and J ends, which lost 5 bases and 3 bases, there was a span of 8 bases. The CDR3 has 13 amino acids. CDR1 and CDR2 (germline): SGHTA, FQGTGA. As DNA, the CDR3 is TGTGCCAGCAGCCAAGACATCAATCAGCCCCAGCATTTT. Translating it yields CASSQDINQPQHF.

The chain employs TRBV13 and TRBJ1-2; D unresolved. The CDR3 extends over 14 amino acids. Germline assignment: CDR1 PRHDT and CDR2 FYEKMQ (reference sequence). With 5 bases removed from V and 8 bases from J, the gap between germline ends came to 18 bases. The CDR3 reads CASSPSGEWAGYTF. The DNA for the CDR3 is TGTGCCAGCAGCCCCAGCGGAGAATGGGCCGGCTACACCTTC.

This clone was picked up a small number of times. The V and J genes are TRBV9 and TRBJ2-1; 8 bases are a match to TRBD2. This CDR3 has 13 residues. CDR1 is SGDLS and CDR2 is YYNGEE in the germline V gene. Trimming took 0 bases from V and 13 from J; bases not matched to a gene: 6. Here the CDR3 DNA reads TGTGCCAGCAGCGTAGTGAGCGGGGGTCCCCAGTTCTTC. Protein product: CASSVVSGGPQFF.

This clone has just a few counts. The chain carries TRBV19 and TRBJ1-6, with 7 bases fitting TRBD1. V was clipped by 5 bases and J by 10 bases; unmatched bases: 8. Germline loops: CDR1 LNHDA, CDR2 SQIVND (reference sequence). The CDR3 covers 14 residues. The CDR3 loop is CASSQQGSGSPLHF. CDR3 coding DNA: TGTGCCAGTAGTCAACAGGGGAGCGGATCACCCCTCCACTTT.